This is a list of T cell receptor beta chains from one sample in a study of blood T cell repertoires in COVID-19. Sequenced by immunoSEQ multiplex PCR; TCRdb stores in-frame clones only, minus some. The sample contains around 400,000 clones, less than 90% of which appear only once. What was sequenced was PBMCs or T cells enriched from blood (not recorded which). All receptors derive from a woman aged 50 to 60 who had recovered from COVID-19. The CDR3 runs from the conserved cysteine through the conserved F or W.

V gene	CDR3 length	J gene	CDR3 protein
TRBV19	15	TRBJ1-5	CASSIVAGAGQPQHF
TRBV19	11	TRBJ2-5	CASKDTATQYF
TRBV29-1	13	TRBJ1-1	CSGLQGSGTEAFF
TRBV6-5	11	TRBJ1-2	CASSYGGGYTF
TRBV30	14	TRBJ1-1	CAWSRGQGVTEAFF
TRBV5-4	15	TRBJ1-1	CASSLEGQGTTEAFF
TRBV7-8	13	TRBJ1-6	CASSFRQNSPLHF
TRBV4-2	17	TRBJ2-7	CASSQPPGLAGPYEQYF
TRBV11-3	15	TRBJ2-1	CASSFLRGRGNEQFF
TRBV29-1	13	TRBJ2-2	CSVSSGGTGELFF
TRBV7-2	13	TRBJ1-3	CASTRTAGNTIYF
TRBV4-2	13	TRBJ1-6	CASSQEVSTAHYF
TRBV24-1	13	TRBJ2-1	CATSDNRVDEQFF
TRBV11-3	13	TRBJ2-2	CASSPINTGELFF